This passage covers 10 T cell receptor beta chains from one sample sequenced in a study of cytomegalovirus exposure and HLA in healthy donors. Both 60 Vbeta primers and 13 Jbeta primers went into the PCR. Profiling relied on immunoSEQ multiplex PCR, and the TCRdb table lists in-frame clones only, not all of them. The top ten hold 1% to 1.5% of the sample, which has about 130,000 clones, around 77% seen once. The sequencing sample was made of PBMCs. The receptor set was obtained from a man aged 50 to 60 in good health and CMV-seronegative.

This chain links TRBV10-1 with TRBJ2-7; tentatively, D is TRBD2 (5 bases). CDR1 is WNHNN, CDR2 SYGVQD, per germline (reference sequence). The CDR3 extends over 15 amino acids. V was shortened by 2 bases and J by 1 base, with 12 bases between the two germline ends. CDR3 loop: CASSEGGDSSYEQYF. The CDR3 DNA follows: TGCGCCAGCAGTGAGGGAGGAGACTCTTCCTACGAGCAGTACTTC.

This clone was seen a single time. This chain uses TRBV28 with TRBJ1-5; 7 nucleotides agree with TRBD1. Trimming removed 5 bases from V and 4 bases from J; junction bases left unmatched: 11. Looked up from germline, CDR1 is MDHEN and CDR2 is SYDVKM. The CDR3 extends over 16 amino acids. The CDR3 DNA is TGTGCCAGCAGTCCCTCAGGGGGACGGAGAAATCAGCCCCAGCATTTT. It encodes CASSPSGGRRNQPQHF. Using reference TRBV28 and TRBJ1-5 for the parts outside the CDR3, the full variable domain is DVKVTQSSRYLVKRTGEKVFLECVQDMDHENMFWYRQDPGLGLRLIYFSYDVKMKEKGDIPEGYSVSREKKERFSLILESASTNQTSMYLCASSPSGGRRNQPQHFGDGTRLSIL.

CDR3 nucleotides: TGTGCCAGCAGCTTGGCCAGTGGGGGGAGGTCGACCGGGGAGCTGTTTTTT. This encodes CASSLASGGRSTGELFF. This chain connects TRBV5-4 to TRBJ2-2, with D possibly matching TRBD2 (6 bases). The germline V gene has CDR1 SGHNT and CDR2 YYREEE (reference sequence). The CDR3 totals 17 residues. With 0 bases removed from V and 5 bases from J, the gap between germline ends came to 17 bases.

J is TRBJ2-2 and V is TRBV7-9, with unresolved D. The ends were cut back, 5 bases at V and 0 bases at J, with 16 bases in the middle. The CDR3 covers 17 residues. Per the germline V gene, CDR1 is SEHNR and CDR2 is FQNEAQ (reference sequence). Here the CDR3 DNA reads TGTGCCAGCAGCCCGTTCTTCTCCACAGCGAACACCGGGGAGCTGTTTTTT. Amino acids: CASSPFFSTANTGELFF.

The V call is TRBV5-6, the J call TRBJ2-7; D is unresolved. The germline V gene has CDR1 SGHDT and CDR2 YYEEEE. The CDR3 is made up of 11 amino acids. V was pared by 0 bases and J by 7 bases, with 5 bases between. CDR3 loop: CASSLAREQYF. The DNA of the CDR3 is TGTGCCAGCAGCTTGGCGAGGGAGCAGTACTTC.

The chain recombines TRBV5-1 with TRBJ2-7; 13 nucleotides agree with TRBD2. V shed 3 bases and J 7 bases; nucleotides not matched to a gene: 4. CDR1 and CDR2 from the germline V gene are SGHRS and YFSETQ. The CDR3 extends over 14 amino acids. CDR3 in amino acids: CASSSTSGRIEQYF. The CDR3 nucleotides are TGCGCCAGCAGCTCGACTAGCGGGAGGATTGAGCAGTACTTC.

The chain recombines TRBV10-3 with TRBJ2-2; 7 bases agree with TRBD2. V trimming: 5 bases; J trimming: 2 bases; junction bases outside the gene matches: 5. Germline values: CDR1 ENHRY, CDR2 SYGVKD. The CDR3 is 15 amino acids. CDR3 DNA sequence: TGTGCCATCAGTACGCGGGAGAACAACACCGGGGAGCTGTTTTTT. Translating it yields CAISTRENNTGELFF.

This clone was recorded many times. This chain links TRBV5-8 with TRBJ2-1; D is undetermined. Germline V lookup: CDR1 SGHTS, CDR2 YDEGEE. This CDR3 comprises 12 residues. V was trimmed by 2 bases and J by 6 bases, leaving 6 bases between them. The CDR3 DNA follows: TGTGCCAGCAGCTTAAACAGCAATGAGCAGTTCTTC. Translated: CASSLNSNEQFF.

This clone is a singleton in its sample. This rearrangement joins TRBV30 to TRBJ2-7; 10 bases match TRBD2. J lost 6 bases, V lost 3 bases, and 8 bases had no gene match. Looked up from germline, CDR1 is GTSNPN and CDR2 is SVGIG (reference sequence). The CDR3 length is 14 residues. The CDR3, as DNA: TGTGCCTGGAGGGTCCCGGGACTAGCGATCGAGCAGTACTTC. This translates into CAWRVPGLAIEQYF.

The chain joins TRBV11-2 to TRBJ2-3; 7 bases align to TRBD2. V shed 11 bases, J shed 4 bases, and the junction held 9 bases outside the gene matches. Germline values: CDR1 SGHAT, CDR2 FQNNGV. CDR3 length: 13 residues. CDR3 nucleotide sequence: TGTGCCTCCAGGGAGGGCGGGCCAGATACGCAGTATTTT. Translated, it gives CASREGGPDTQYF.